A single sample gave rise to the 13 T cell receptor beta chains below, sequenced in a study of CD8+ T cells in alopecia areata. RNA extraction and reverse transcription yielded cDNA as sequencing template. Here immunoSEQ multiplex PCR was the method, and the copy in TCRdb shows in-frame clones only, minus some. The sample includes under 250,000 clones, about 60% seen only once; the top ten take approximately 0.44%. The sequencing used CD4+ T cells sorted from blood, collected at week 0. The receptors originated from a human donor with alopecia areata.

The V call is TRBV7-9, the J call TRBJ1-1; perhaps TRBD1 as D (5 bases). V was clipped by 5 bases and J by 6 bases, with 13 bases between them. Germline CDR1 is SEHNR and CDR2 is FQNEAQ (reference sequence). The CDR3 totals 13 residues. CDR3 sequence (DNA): TGTGCCAGCAGCCCGAACGGGGGACCTGAAGCTTTCTTT. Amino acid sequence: CASSPNGGPEAFF.

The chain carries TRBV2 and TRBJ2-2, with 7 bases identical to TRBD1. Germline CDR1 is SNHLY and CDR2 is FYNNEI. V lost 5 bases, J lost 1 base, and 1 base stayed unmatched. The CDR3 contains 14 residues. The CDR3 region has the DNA TGTGCCAGCAGTCGGGACAGGAACACCGGGGAGCTGTTTTTT. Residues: CASSRDRNTGELFF.

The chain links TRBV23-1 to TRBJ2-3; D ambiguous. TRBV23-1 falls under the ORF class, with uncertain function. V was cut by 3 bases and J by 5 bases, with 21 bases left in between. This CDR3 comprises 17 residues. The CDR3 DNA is TGCGCCAGCAGTCACGACATACAAGACCGGGTCGGAGATACGCAGTATTTT. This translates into CASSHDIQDRVGDTQYF.

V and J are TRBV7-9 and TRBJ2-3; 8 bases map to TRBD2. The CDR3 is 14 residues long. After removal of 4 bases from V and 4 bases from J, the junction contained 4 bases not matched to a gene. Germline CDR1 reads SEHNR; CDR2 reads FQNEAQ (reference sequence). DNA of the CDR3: TGTGCCAGCAGCTCCAGAGCGGGAGCAGATACGCAGTATTTT. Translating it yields CASSSRAGADTQYF.

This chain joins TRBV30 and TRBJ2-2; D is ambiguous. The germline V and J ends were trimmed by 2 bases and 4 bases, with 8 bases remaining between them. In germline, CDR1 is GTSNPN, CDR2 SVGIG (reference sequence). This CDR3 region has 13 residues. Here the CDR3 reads CAWSRVSTGELFF. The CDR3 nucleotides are TGTGCCTGGAGTCGCGTTAGCACCGGGGAGCTGTTTTTT.

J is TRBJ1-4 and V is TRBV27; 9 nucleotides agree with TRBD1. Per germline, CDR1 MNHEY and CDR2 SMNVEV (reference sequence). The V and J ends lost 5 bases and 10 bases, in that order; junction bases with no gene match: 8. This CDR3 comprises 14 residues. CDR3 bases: TGTGCCAGCAGTCCCTCGGGACAGGGAGGAAAACTGTTTTTT. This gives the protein CASSPSGQGGKLFF.

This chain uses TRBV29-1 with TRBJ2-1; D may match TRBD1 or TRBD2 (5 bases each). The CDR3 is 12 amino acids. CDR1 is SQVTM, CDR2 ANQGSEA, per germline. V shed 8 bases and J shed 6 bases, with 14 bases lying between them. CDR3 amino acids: CSPQGAGNEQFF. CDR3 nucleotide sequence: TGCAGCCCACAAGGGGCGGGCAATGAGCAGTTCTTC.

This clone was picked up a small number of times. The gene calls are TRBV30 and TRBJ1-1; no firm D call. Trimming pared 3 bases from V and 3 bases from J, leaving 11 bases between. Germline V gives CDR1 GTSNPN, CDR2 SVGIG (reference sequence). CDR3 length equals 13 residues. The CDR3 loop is CAWRVHTYTEAFF. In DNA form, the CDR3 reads TGTGCCTGGAGGGTCCACACGTACACTGAAGCTTTCTTT.

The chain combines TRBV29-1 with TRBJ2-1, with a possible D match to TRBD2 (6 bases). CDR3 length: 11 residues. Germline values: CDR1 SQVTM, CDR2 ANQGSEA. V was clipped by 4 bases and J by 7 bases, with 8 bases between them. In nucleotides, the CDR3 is TGCAGCGTTGGGAGGGAAAATGAGCAGTTCTTC. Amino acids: CSVGRENEQFF.

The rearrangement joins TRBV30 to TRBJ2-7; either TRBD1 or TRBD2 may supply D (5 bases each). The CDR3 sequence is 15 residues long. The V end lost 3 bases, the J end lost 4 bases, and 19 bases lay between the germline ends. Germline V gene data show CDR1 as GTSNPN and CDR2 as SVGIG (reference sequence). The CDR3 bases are TGTGCCTGGAGGCAACCGGGGACCCCCCGATACGAGCAGTACTTC. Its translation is CAWRQPGTPRYEQYF.

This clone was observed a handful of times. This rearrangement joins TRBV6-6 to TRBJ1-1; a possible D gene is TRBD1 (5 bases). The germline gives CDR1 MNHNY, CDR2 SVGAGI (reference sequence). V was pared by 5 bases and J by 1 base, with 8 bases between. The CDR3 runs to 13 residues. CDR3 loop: CASSAQGNTEAFF. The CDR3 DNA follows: TGTGCCAGCAGTGCTCAGGGGAACACTGAAGCTTTCTTT.

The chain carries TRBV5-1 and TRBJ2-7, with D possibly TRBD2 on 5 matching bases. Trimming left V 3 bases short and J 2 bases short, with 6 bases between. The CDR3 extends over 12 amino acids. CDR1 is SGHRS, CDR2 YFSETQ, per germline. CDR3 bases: TGCGCCAGCAGCTCCGGGGCCTACGAGCAGTACTTC. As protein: CASSSGAYEQYF.

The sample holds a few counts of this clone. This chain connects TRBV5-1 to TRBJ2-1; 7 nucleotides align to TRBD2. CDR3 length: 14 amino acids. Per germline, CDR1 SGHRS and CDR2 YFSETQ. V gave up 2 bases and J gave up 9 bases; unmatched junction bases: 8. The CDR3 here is CASSFTSERGEQFF. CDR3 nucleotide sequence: TGCGCCAGCAGCTTCACCTCAGAGCGGGGTGAGCAGTTCTTC.